This TCR beta chain was documented in a study of CD8+ T cells in alopecia areata. Study in general: Twice a day, 5 to 10 mg of oral tofacitinib was administered to treated patients. Treatment with tofacitinib (6 to 18 months) was followed by 6 months off drug. Study observations and caveats: In scalp and blood during tofacitinib, many expanded lesional clones persisted. Scalp samples also yield sequences of resident alphabeta T cells from normal skin.

There are 17 residues in the CDR3. The V end was cut by 3 bases, the J end by 1 base, with 15 bases between. Per the germline V gene, CDR1 is SEHNR and CDR2 is FQNEAQ (reference sequence). Following RNA extraction, reverse transcription yielded cDNA that acted as the sequencing template. Only in-frame clones appear in the TCRdb table, and some are missing; sequencing was by immunoSEQ multiplex PCR. Of under 200,000 clones in the sample, around three fifths were seen once. Treatment noted: oral pan-JAK inhibitor, 5-10 mg twice daily. Concerning this clone: The antigen is not known.

This chain connects TRBV7-9 to TRBJ2-2; D unclear. Specimen: CD4+ T cells sorted from blood, collected at week 24, from a patient treated with tofacitinib. This sequence originates from a human donor with alopecia areata. CDR3 nucleotides: TGTGCCAGCAGCTTCATCCTGTCTGGGTGGAACACCGGGGAGCTGTTTTTT. Its protein product is CASSFILSGWNTGELFF.